This T cell receptor beta chain was retrieved from a study of radiation and T cells in renal cell carcinoma. Study results and caveats: In blood, top tumor clones expanded by 2 weeks, shrinking by 4. No pretreatment tumor biopsies were available for baseline clonotypes.

Trimming stripped 2 bases from V and 4 bases from J, with 8 bases between. Looked up from germline, CDR1 is MGHDK and CDR2 is SYGVNS. The length of the CDR3 is 13 residues. TCRdb's copy holds only in-frame clones and misses some; the assay was immunoSEQ multiplex PCR. The table records more than 75,000 clones, about four fifths of them present only once. In the case of this clone: Its antigen is as yet unknown.

The time point was: baseline pretreatment blood. Treatment given: 15 Gy SBRT to primary tumor, nephrectomy 4 weeks later. Serial blood draws occurred at baseline and 2 and 4 weeks post-SBRT. The tumor was a clear cell renal cell carcinoma. This clonotype was sampled from a man in his 60s with renal cell carcinoma. The source material was blood, sampled from a patient whose treatment included radiotherapy and nephrectomy. This chain links TRBV25-1 with TRBJ2-5; D gene ambiguous. This chain's CDR3 is CASSEGMVETQYF. The CDR3 coding sequence is TGTGCCAGCAGTGAAGGGATGGTAGAGACCCAGTACTTC.